This TCR beta chain was sequenced for a study of T cell responses to AZD1222 COVID-19 vaccine. General study results and limits: Females made up more of the donors, who were largely white British, and clonal diversity may have come out too low.

TCRdb's copy holds only in-frame clones and misses some; the assay was immunoSEQ multiplex PCR. This sample has under 150,000 clones; nearly 90% occur once, and the top ten carry 4.5% to 6.5%. On this clone: Its antigen is not known.

The CDR3 runs to 16 residues. This TCR derives from an adult who received the AZD1222 COVID-19 vaccine. This chain joins TRBV21-1 and TRBJ1-6; the D call TRBD1 from the table was never checked on the DNA. TRBV21-1 is reported as a pseudogene. Source: peripheral blood, taken 28 days after the second AZD1222 dose. The CDR3: CASPKDGTGAHSPLHF. In DNA, the CDR3 is TGTGCCAGCCCTAAAGACGGAACAGGGGCTCATTCACCCCTCCACTTT.